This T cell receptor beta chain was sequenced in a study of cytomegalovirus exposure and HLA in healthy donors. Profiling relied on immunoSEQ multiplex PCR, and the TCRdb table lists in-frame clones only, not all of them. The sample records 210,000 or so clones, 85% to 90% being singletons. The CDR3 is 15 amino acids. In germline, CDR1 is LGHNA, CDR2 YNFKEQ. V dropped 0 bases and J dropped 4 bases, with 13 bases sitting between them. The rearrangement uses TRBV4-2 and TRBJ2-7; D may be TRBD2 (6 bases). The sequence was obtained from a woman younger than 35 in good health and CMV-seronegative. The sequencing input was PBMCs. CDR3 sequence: CASSQDGGSGYEQYF. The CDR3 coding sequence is TGTGCCAGCAGCCAAGACGGGGGATCCGGGTACGAGCAGTACTTC.